This T cell receptor beta chain was recorded in a study of CD8 T cells in Susac syndrome (dated by TCRdb to between 2017 and 2020). About the study as a whole: Repertoire sequencing was used to test whether CD8+ T cell activation and differentiation in Susac syndrome was antigen driven.

Beyond this particular receptor, the publication reports: The TCR sequencing and HLA analysis was acknowledged to have included a relatively small number of individuals.

RNA was extracted using the RNeasy kit, and roughly 0.45 to 1 microgram was reverse transcribed with random hexamers. TCR beta CDR3 regions were amplified with the immunoSEQ multiplex PCR assay covering 54 Vbeta and 13 Jbeta segments. PCR amplification bias was corrected by using a synthetic template baseline for primer optimization and computational correction. On the study's bioinformatics: Reads were annotated to V, D and J genes per IMGT and analyzed with immunoSEQ Analyzer, keeping only productive sequences. Clonality was computed as one minus Shannon entropy normalized by log2 of the number of productive unique sequences. For each patient and control, public and private clones were evaluated within the 100 most prevalent clones. Clones were defined as Susac-specific if absent from the healthy and MS cohorts, from 900 to 1,300 published viral clones and from other ImmuneACCESS disease sequences. The public reads were reprocessed in TCRdb via fastp at Q25 and MiXCR, keeping in-frame beta chains. Each entry merges the rows of one CDR3 protein and shows their most common DNA and genes. The V and J calls reflect TCRdb's pipeline rather than the authors' work. Present in this sample are about 140,000 distinct CDR3 sequences, approximately 94% of which were seen just once. Around 0.08% of the sample is held by the ten biggest clonotypes.

Peripheral blood CD8+ and CD4+ T cells from healthy donors, Susac syndrome patients and multiple sclerosis patients were profiled using high-throughput TCR beta sequencing. The healthy donors served as controls matched for age and sex. Bulk CD8+ and CD4+ T cells were purified by magnetic negative isolation, whereas CD8+ TEMRA cells were enriched by FACS. Blood was drawn into EDTA tubes, processed within 24 hours, and PBMCs were isolated by density gradient centrifugation. PBMCs destined for TCR sequencing were cryopreserved in liquid nitrogen and later thawed in a 37 °C water bath. The sorted or isolated CD4+, CD8+ and CD8+ TEMRA cells had a purity of 90% or higher. V lost 4 bases and J lost 0 bases; the stretch between them is 10 bases long. Its CDR3 holds 16 amino acids, cysteine through phenylalanine. The CDR3 DNA has 48 bases and is translated from base 1. Based on the germline V gene, the CDR1 and CDR2 sequences are MDHEN and SYDVKM.

On this clonotype: What antigen it recognizes has not been identified. No per-base quality is available; no much larger clone lies one base away.

Sequences were obtained from CD4+ T cells from PBMCs. This receptor was obtained from a human donor in good health. The rearrangement joined TRBV28 to TRBJ2-6, and possibly TRBD1, on 6 matching bases. The base sequence is TGTGCCAGCAGTTCGACAGGCGGCTCTGGGGCCAACGTCCTGACTTTC. It specifies CASSSTGGSGANVLTF.